This TCR beta chain was observed in a study of blood T cell repertoires in COVID-19. Looking at the study overall: Nucleic acid was either cDNA or gDNA, and it came from T cells, B-cell-depleted T cells, or PBMCs.

V dropped 2 bases and J dropped 4 bases, with 11 bases sitting between them. Germline-derived CDR1 and CDR2 are SQVTM and ANQGSEA. The CDR3 sequence is 13 residues long. Authors' analysis steps: Counts of nucleated cells, estimated from reference gene primer amplification, were obtained. Generated by immunoSEQ multiplex PCR, the TCRdb table keeps only in-frame clones and is missing some. That table supplies the V and J calls and clone size; D and trimming were determined from the DNA. Of some 180,000 clones listed, roughly 91% are singletons. The TCR was taken from a man aged 40-50 years with active or convalescent COVID-19. The chain employs TRBV29-1 and TRBJ1-1, with D perhaps matching TRBD1 (6 bases). Source material: peripheral blood. The CDR3 is CSVERGGGTEAFF. In DNA form, the CDR3 reads TGCAGCGTTGAAAGGGGGGGAGGCACTGAAGCTTTCTTT.